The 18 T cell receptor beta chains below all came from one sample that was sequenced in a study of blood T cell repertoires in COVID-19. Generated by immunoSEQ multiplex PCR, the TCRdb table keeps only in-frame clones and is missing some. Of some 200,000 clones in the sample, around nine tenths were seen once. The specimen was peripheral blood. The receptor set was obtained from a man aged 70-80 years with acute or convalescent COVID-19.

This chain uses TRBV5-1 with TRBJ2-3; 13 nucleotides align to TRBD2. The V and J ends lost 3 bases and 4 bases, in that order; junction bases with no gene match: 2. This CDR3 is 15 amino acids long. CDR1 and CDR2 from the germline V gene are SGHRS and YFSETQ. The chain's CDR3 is CASSYGLAGADTQYF. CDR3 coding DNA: TGCGCCAGCAGCTACGGACTAGCGGGAGCAGATACGCAGTATTTT.

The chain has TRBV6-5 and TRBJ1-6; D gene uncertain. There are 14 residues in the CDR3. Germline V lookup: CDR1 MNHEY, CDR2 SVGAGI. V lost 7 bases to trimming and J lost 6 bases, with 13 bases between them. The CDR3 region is CASTLLEGNSPLHF. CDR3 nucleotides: TGTGCCAGCACCCTACTCGAGGGTAATTCACCCCTCCACTTT.

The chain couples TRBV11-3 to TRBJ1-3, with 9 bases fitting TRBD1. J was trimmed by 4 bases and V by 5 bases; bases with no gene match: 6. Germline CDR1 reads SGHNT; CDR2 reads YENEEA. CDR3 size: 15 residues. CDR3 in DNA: TGTGCCAGCAGCCACGGGACAGGGTTCGGAAACACCATATATTTT. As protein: CASSHGTGFGNTIYF.

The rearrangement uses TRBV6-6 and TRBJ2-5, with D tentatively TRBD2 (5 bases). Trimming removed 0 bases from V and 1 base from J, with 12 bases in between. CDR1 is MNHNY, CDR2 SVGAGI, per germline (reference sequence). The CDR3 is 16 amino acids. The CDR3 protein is CASSYSGQRSQETQYF. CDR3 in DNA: TGTGCCAGCAGTTACTCGGGCCAGCGGTCCCAAGAGACCCAGTACTTC.

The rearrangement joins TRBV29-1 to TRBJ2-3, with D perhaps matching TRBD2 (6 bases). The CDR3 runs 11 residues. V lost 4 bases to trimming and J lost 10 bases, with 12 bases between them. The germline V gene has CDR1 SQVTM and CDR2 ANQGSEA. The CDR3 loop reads CSVAPGEAQYF. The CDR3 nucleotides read TGCAGCGTTGCCCCGGGAGAGGCGCAGTATTTT.

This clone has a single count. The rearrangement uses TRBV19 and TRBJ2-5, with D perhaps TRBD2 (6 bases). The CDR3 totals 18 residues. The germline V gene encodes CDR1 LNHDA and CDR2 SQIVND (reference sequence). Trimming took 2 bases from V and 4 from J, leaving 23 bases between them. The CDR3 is CASSIRALALGRGETQYF. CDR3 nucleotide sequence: TGTGCCAGTAGTATAAGAGCTTTAGCCCTGGGGCGGGGAGAGACCCAGTACTTC.

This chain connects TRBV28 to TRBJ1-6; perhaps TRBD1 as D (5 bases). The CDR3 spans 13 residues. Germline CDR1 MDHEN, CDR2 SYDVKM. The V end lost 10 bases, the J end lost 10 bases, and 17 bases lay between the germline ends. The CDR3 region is CATLRQGDSPLHF. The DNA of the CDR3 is TGTGCCACCCTGAGGCAGGGTGACTCACCCCTCCACTTT.

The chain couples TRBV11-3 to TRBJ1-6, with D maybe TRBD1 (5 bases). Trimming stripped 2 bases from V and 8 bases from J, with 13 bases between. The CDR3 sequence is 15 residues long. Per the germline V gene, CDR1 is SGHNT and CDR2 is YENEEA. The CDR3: CASSLKTEVDSPLHF. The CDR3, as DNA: TGTGCCAGCAGCTTAAAGACAGAAGTAGATTCACCCCTCCACTTT.

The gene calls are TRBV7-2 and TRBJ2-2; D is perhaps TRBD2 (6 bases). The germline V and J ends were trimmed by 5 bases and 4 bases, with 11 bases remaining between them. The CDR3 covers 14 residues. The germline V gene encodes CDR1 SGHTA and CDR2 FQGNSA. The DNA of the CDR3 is TGTGCCAGCAGCGCAAGGAGGGCCACCGGGGAGCTGTTTTTT. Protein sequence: CASSARRATGELFF.

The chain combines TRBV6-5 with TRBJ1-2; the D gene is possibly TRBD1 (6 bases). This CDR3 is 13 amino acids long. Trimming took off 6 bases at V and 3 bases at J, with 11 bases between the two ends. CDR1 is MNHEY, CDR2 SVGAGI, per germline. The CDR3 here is CASRRTDYYGYTF. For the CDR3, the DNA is TGTGCCAGCAGGCGGACAGACTACTATGGCTACACCTTC.

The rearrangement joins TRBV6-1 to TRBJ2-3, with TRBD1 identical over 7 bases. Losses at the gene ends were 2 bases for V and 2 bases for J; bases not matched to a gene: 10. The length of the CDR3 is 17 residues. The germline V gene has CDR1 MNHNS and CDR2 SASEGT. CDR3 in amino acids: CASSEQTGENFTDTQYF. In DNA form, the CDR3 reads TGTGCCAGCAGTGAACAAACAGGGGAAAACTTCACAGATACGCAGTATTTT.

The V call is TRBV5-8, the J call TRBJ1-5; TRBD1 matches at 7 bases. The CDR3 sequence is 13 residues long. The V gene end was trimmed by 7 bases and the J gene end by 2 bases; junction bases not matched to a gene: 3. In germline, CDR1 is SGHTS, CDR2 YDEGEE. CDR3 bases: TGTGCCAGCCCGGGGACAGGCAATCAGCCCCAGCATTTT. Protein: CASPGTGNQPQHF. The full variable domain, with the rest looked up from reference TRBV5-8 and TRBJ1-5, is EAGVTQSPTHLIKTRGQQATLRCSPISGHTSVYWYQQALGLGLQFLLWYDEGEERNRGNFPPRFSGRQFPNYSSELNVNALELEDSALYLCASPGTGNQPQHFGDGTRLSIL.

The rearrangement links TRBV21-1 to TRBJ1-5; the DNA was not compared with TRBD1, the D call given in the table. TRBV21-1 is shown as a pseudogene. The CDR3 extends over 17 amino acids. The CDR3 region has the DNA TGTGCCAGCAGCAAAGGGGCACCGAAACAAATCAATCAGCCCCAGCATTTT. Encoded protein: CASSKGAPKQINQPQHF.

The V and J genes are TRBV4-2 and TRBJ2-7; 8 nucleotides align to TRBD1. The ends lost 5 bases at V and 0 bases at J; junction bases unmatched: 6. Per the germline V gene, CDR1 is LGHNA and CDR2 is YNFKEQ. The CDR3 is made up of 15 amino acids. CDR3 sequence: CASSTPGTGSYEQYF. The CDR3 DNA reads TGTGCCAGCAGCACCCCCGGGACAGGCTCCTACGAGCAGTACTTC.

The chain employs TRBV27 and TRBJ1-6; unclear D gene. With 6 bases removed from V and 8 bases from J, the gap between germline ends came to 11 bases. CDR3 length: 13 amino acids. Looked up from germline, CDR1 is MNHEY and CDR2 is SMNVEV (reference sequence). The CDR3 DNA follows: TGTGCCAGCAGGGAGGCCCGAGATTCACCCCTCCACTTT. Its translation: CASREARDSPLHF.

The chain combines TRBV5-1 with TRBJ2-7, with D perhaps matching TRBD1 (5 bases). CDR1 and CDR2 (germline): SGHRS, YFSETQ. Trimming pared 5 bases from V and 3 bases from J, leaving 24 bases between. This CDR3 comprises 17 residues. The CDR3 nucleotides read TGCGCCAGCAGTACCAGGGATTTCTCTGAACTGTGCTACGAGCAGTACTTC. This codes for CASSTRDFSELCYEQYF. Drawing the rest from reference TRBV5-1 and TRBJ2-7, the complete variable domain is KAGVTQTPRYLIKTRGQQVTLSCSPISGHRSVSWYQQTPGQGLQFLFEYFSETQRNKGNFPGRFSGRQFSNSRSEMNVSTLELGDSALYLCASSTRDFSELCYEQYFGPGTRLTVT.

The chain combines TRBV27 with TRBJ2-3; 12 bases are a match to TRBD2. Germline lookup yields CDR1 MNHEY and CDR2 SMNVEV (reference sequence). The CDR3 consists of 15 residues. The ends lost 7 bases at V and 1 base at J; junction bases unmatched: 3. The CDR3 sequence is CASTRLAGGTDTQYF. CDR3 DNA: TGTGCCAGCACCAGACTAGCGGGAGGCACAGATACGCAGTATTTT.

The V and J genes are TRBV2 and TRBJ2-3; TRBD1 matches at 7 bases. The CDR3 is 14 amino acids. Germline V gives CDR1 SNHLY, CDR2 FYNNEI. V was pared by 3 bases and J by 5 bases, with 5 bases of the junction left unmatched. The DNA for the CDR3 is TGTGCCAGCAGTGACCAGACAGGGCGAGATACGCAGTATTTT. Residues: CASSDQTGRDTQYF. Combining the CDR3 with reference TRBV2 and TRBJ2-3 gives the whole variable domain EPEVTQTPSHQVTQMGQEVILRCVPISNHLYFYWYRQILGQKVEFLVSFYNNEISEKSEIFDDQFSVERPDGSNFTLKIRSTKLEDSAMYFCASSDQTGRDTQYFGPGTRLTVL.